The next 24 T cell receptor beta chains were all read from a single sample in a study of identical twins. MiXCR, run by TCRdb on the 5' RACE reads, gives a single entry per CDR3 protein. The sample has more than 600,000 distinct CDR3 sequences; about 20% are singletons. The same sample was also used in a study of T cells expressing NK-cell markers.

The sample taken for sequencing was PBMCs. Receptor source: a woman aged 18-29 years in good health.

Many counts were recorded for this clonotype. The gene calls are TRBV6-5 and TRBJ2-1, with TRBD1 matching over 8 bases. The junction had 8 bases not matched to a gene; V was cut back by 0 bases and J by 10 bases. Germline-derived CDR1 and CDR2 are MNHEY and SVGAGI. This CDR3 contains 15 residues. CDR3 in DNA: TGTGCCAGCAGTTACTCGCTCGCAGGGGGCAGAGAGCAGTTCTTC. Translated, it gives CASSYSLAGGREQFF.

This clonotype occurred many times. The chain links TRBV12-3 or TRBV12-4 to TRBJ1-2, with 8 bases matching TRBD1. V was pared by 6 bases and J by 4 bases, with 4 bases of the junction left unmatched. The CDR3 length is 13 residues. CDR3 in amino acids: CASSRTGPYGYTF. CDR3 DNA sequence: TGTGCCAGCAGCCGGACAGGGCCCTATGGCTACACCTTC.

The CDR3 loop reads CASSFSGATYNEQFF. CDR3 bases: TGCGCCAGCAGCTTTAGCGGGGCGACCTACAATGAGCAGTTCTTC. V and J are TRBV5-1 and TRBJ2-1; 8 positions match TRBD2. Losses at the gene ends were 2 bases for V and 2 bases for J; bases not matched to a gene: 3. The length of the CDR3 is 15 residues. In germline, CDR1 is SGHRS, CDR2 YFSETQ.

V and J are TRBV9 and TRBJ2-1; 7 bases fit TRBD2. Germline-derived CDR1 and CDR2 are SGDLS and YYNGEE. V gave up 7 bases and J gave up 6 bases; unmatched junction bases: 13. CDR3 size: 15 residues. Written as DNA, the CDR3 is TGTGCCAGCGGCGCGAACCTGGGGGGGGGCAATGAGCAGTTCTTC. Amino acids: CASGANLGGGNEQFF. Full variable domain (rest looked up from reference TRBV9 and TRBJ2-1): DSGVTQTPKHLITATGQRVTLRCSPRSGDLSVYWYQQSLDQGLQFLIQYYNGEERAKGNILERFSAQQFPDLHSELNLSSLELGDSALYFCASGANLGGGNEQFFGPGTRLTVL.

This chain connects TRBV12-3 or TRBV12-4 to TRBJ2-7, with 11 bases fitting TRBD2. The J segment lost 5 bases and the V segment lost 6 bases, leaving 6 bases of the junction unmatched. The CDR3 loop spans 14 amino acids. CDR3 sequence reads: CASRLAGVSHEQYF. DNA of the CDR3: TGTGCCAGCAGACTAGCGGGAGTTTCCCACGAGCAGTACTTC.

The chain carries TRBV6-5 and TRBJ2-2; 7 bases line up with TRBD2. Germline V gene data show CDR1 as MNHEY and CDR2 as SVGAGI. The CDR3 is 16 residues long. V was pared by 4 bases and J by 6 bases, with 11 bases of the junction left unmatched. DNA of the CDR3: TGTGCCAGCAGTTTCACGGCAGGGAGGGGAGCCGGGGAGCTGTTTTTT. Its translation is CASSFTAGRGAGELFF.

This clonotype was counted a few times. V is TRBV12-3 or TRBV12-4 and J is TRBJ2-3, with a tentative D call TRBD2 (6 bases). Trimming removed 6 bases from V and 8 bases from J, with 15 bases in between. The CDR3 consists of 13 residues. The CDR3, as DNA: TGTGCCAGCAGACCTGACGGGAGTGGTACGCAGTATTTT. Protein product: CASRPDGSGTQYF.

V usage is TRBV12-3 or TRBV12-4 and J usage is TRBJ1-2, with D uncertain. V lost 8 bases, J lost 9 bases, and 16 bases lay in between. The CDR3 runs 12 residues. The CDR3 DNA is TGTGCCAGCGCCCTGGCGGGAGATCGCTACACCTTC. It specifies CASALAGDRYTF.

The chain couples TRBV7-8 to TRBJ2-3; D is undetermined. The V end lost 1 base, the J end lost 1 base, and 12 bases lay between the germline ends. CDR1 and CDR2 (germline): SGHVS, FQNEAQ. This CDR3 spans 16 amino acids. CDR3 bases: TGTGCCAGCAGCTTAGAAAGAGGATACGGCACAGATACGCAGTATTTT. It specifies CASSLERGYGTDTQYF.

The gene calls are TRBV12-3 or TRBV12-4 and TRBJ2-7; 9 nucleotides agree with TRBD2. This CDR3 region has 13 residues. V dropped 8 bases and J dropped 3; count of bases not matched to a gene: 5. The CDR3 DNA reads as TGTGCCAGCGGTAGGCGGGAGGGCTACGAGCAGTACTTC. Its translation is CASGRREGYEQYF.

This chain uses TRBV20-1 with TRBJ2-2; D remains ambiguous. Germline V gene lookup returns CDR1 DFQATT and CDR2 SNEGSKA (reference sequence). The V gene lost 4 bases and the J gene lost 3 bases, with 3 bases spanning the gap. The CDR3 has 11 residues. The CDR3: CSAIHTGELFF. The CDR3 DNA reads TGCAGTGCTATACACACCGGGGAGCTGTTTTTT.

In its sample, this clonotype was seen a few times. The chain combines TRBV12-3 or TRBV12-4 with TRBJ2-7, with D tentatively TRBD2 (7 bases). The CDR3 spans 15 residues. V lost 5 bases to trimming and J lost 4 bases, with 18 bases between them. This chain's CDR3 is CASSGTGRGFYEQYF. In DNA, the CDR3 is TGTGCCAGCAGTGGAACAGGGAGGGGATTTTACGAGCAGTACTTC.

This clonotype was observed a handful of times. The J gene is TRBJ2-5, the V gene TRBV29-1; D is ambiguous. Germline assignment: CDR1 SQVTM and CDR2 ANQGSEA. V lost 0 bases and J lost 2, with 13 bases in between. The length of the CDR3 is 15 residues. In nucleotides, the CDR3 is TGCAGCGTTGAAGATTGGGCGGTAACACAAGAGACCCAGTACTTC. It codes for CSVEDWAVTQETQYF.

This clonotype was picked up a small number of times. The V gene is TRBV29-1, the J gene TRBJ2-1; a weak D match, TRBD1 (5 bases). Germline V gene lookup returns CDR1 SQVTM and CDR2 ANQGSEA. V lost 0 bases to trimming and J lost 8 bases, with 20 bases between them. The CDR3 is 16 amino acids. The CDR3 protein is CSVEDNRSGQGDEQFF. CDR3 coding DNA: TGCAGCGTTGAAGATAACCGTTCTGGGCAGGGCGATGAGCAGTTCTTC.

The table lists this clonotype with a few counts. The V and J genes are TRBV12-3 or TRBV12-4 and TRBJ2-2, with TRBD1 identical over 7 bases. Unmatched junction bases numbered 5, after V lost 5 bases and J lost 5 bases. The CDR3 loop spans 14 amino acids. CDR3 region: CASSPTGVTGELFF. The CDR3 nucleotides read TGTGCCAGCAGTCCTACAGGGGTAACCGGGGAGCTGTTTTTT.

This clonotype was found many times. The chain recombines TRBV20-1 with TRBJ2-1; 10 nucleotides line up with TRBD2. CDR3 length: 15 amino acids. Trimming removed 3 bases from V and 8 bases from J; junction bases left unmatched: 10. Germline V gene data show CDR1 as DFQATT and CDR2 as SNEGSKA (reference sequence). The CDR3 reads CSARGSGGDFYEQFF. The DNA of the CDR3 is TGCAGTGCTAGGGGAAGCGGGGGGGACTTTTATGAGCAGTTCTTC.

The table lists this clonotype with a few counts. V and J are TRBV15 and TRBJ2-7; 15 nucleotides line up with TRBD2. Losses at the gene ends were 2 bases for V and 5 bases for J; bases not matched to a gene: 4. CDR1 and CDR2 from the germline V gene are LNHNV and YYDKDF (reference sequence). The CDR3 has 16 residues. The CDR3 loop is CATSRTGTSGRNEQYF. For the CDR3, the DNA is TGTGCCACCAGCAGAACCGGGACTAGCGGGAGGAACGAGCAGTACTTC.

There are a few counts of this clonotype. The gene calls are TRBV10-3 and TRBJ2-3; D possibly corresponds to TRBD1 (5 bases). Trimming took 6 bases from V and 3 from J, leaving 13 bases between them. The germline V gene encodes CDR1 ENHRY and CDR2 SYGVKD. There are 14 residues in the CDR3. CDR3 in DNA: TGTGCCATCAGCAAAGGGGTCCTGACAGATACGCAGTATTTT. Translation gives CAISKGVLTDTQYF.

The chain has TRBV30 and TRBJ1-2; 7 bases line up with TRBD1. After removal of 3 bases from V and 4 bases from J, the junction contained 8 bases not matched to a gene. Germline values: CDR1 GTSNPN, CDR2 SVGIG (reference sequence). This CDR3 is 14 amino acids long. The CDR3 spells CAWSPTGSRYGYTF. DNA for the CDR3: TGTGCCTGGAGCCCGACAGGGAGCCGCTATGGCTACACCTTC.

The sample holds many counts of this clonotype. V is TRBV5-1 and J is TRBJ2-2, with D possibly being TRBD2 (6 bases). V was cut by 0 bases and J by 6 bases, with 6 bases left in between. The CDR3 runs 13 residues. Germline V gene lookup returns CDR1 SGHRS and CDR2 YFSETQ. The CDR3 DNA is TGCGCCAGCAGCTTGGCTAGCGCCGGGGAGCTGTTTTTT. Amino acid sequence: CASSLASAGELFF. The full variable domain, with the rest looked up from reference TRBV5-1 and TRBJ2-2, is KAGVTQTPRYLIKTRGQQVTLSCSPISGHRSVSWYQQTPGQGLQFLFEYFSETQRNKGNFPGRFSGRQFSNSRSEMNVSTLELGDSALYLCASSLASAGELFFGEGSRLTVL.

This chain links TRBV12-3 or TRBV12-4 with TRBJ2-1; TRBD1 matches 7 bases. Unmatched junction bases numbered 15, after V lost 2 bases and J lost 14 bases. This CDR3 spans 15 amino acids. CDR3 sequence: CASSLKGAFGLFEFF. In nucleotides, the CDR3 is TGTGCCAGCAGTTTAAAGGGGGCCTTCGGATTATTCGAGTTCTTC.

The chain uses TRBV6-2 or TRBV6-3 and TRBJ2-3, with 7 bases lining up with TRBD2. With V trimmed by 4 bases and J by 10 bases, 8 bases remained unmatched. CDR1 and CDR2 (germline): MNHEY, SVGEGT. The CDR3 loop spans 13 amino acids. The CDR3 region is CASSFTSENSQYF. As DNA, the CDR3 is TGTGCCAGCAGTTTTACTAGCGAGAACTCGCAGTATTTT.

The chain is built from TRBV29-1 and TRBJ2-1, with 7 bases matching TRBD2. The germline gives CDR1 SQVTM, CDR2 ANQGSEA. The CDR3 covers 15 residues. Trimming removed 1 base from V and 4 bases from J; junction bases left unmatched: 7. CDR3 region: CSVEGGAGRYNEQFF. CDR3 in DNA: TGCAGCGTTGAAGGAGGAGCGGGACGGTACAATGAGCAGTTCTTC.

This clonotype was counted ten times or more. CDR3 in DNA: TGTGCCAGCAGTTTAAATCCCAATGAGCAGTTCTTC. As protein: CASSLNPNEQFF. The chain is built from TRBV12-3 or TRBV12-4 and TRBJ2-1; D unresolved. V lost 2 bases and J 6 bases, leaving 5 bases between the germline ends. This CDR3 is built from 12 residues.